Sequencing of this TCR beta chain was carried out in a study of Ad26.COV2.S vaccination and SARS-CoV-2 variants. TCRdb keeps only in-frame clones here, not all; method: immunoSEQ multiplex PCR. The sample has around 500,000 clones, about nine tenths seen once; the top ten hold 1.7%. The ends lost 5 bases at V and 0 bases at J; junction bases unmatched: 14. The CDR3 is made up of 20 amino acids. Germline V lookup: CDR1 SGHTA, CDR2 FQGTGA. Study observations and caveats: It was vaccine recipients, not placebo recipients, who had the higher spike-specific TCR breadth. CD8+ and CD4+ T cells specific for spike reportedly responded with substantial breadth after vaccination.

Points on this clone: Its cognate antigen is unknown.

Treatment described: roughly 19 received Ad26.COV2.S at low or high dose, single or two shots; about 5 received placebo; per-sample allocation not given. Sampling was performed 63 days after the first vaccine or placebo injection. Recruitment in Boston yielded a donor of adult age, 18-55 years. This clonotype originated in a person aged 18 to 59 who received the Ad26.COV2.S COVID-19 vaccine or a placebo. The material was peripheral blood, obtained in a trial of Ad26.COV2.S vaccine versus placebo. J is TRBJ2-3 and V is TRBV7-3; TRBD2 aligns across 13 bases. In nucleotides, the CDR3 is TGTGCCAGCAGCCCAGAACTAGCGGGGGGGCGGCCCTCTAGCACAGATACGCAGTATTTT. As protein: CASSPELAGGRPSSTDTQYF.